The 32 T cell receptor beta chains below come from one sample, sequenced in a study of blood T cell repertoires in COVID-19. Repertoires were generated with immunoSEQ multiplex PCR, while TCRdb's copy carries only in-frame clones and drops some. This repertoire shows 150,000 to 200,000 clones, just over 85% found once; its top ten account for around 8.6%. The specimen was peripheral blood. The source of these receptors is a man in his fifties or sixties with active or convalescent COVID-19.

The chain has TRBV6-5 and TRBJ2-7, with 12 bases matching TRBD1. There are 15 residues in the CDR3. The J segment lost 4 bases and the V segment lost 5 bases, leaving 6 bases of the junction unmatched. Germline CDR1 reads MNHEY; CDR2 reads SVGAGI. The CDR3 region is CASSPGTGGTYEQYF. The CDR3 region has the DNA TGTGCCAGCAGTCCCGGGACAGGGGGCACTTACGAGCAGTACTTC.

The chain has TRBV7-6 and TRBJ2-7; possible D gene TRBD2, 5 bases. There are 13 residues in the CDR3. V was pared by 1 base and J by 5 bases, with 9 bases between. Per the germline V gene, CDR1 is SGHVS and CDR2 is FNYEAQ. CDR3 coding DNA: TGTGCCAGCAGCTTAGTAACTAGGGACGAGCAGTACTTC. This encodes CASSLVTRDEQYF.

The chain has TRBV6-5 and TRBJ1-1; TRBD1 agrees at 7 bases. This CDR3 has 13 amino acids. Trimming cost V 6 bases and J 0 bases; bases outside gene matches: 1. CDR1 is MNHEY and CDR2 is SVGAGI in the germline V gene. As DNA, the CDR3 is TGTGCCAGCAGCACAGGGGTGAACACTGAAGCTTTCTTT. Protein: CASSTGVNTEAFF.

The CDR3 spells CASSQDAGPLHF. The CDR3 bases are TGTGCCAGCAGCCAAGATGCGGGACCCCTCCACTTT. This chain links TRBV3-1 (or the pseudogene TRBV3-2) with TRBJ1-6; D not resolved. There are 12 residues in the CDR3. Germline V CDR1 and CDR2: LGHDT, YNNKEL (reference sequence). The V end lost 0 bases, the J end lost 12 bases, and 6 bases lay between the germline ends.

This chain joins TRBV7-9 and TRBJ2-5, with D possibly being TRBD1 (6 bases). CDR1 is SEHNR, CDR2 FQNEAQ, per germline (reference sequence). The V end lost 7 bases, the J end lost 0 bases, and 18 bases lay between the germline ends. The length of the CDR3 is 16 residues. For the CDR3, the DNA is TGTGCCAGCACAGCTTGGCCAGGGGTACACCAAGAGACCCAGTACTTC. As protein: CASTAWPGVHQETQYF.

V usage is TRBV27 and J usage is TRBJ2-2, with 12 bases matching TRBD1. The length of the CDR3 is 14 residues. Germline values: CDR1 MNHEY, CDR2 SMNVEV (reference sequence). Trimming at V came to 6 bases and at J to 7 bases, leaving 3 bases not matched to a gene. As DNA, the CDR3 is TGTGCCAGCAGGGGACAGGGGGCGAACGGGGAGCTGTTTTTT. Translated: CASRGQGANGELFF.

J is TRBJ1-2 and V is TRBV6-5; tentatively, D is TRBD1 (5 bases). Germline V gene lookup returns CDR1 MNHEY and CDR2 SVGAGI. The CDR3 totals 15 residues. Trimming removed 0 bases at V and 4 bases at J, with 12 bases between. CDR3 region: CASSYSKDTLYGYTF. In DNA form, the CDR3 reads TGTGCCAGCAGTTACTCGAAGGACACCCTCTATGGCTACACCTTC.

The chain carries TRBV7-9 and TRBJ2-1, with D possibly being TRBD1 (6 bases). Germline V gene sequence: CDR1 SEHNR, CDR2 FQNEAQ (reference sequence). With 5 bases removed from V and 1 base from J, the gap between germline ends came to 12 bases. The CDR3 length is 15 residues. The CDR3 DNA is TGTGCCAGCAGCCACCTTAGGGGGTCCTACAATGAGCAGTTCTTC. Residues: CASSHLRGSYNEQFF.

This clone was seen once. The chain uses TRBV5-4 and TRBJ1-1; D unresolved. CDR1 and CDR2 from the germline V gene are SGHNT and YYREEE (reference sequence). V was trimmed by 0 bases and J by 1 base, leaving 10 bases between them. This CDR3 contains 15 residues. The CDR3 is CASSLGPQRNTEAFF. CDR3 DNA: TGTGCCAGCAGCTTGGGTCCACAAAGGAACACTGAAGCTTTCTTT.

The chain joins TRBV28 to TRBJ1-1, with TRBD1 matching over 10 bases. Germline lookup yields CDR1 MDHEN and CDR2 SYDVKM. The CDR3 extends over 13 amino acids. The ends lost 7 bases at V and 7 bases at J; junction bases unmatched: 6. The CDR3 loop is CASTTTGGDEAFF. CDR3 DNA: TGTGCCAGCACAACGACAGGGGGCGATGAAGCTTTCTTT. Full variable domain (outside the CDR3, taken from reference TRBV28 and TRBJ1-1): DVKVTQSSRYLVKRTGEKVFLECVQDMDHENMFWYRQDPGLGLRLIYFSYDVKMKEKGDIPEGYSVSREKKERFSLILESASTNQTSMYLCASTTTGGDEAFFGQGTRLTVV.

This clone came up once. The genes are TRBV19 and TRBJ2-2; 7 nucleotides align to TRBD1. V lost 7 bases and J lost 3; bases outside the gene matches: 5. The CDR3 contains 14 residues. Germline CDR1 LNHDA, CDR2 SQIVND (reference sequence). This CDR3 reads CASNSQGDTGELFF. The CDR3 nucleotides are TGTGCCAGTAACTCCCAGGGGGACACCGGGGAGCTGTTTTTT. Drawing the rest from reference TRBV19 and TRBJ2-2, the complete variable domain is DGGITQSPKYLFRKEGQNVTLSCEQNLNHDAMYWYRQDPGQGLRLIYYSQIVNDFQKGDIAEGYSVSREKKESFPLTVTSAQKNPTAFYLCASNSQGDTGELFFGEGSRLTVL.

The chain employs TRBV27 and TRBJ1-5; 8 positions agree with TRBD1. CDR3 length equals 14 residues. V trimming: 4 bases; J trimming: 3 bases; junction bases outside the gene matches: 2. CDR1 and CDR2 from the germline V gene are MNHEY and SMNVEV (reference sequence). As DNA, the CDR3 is TGTGCCAGCAGTTGGACAGGGATCAATCAGCCCCAGCATTTT. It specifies CASSWTGINQPQHF.

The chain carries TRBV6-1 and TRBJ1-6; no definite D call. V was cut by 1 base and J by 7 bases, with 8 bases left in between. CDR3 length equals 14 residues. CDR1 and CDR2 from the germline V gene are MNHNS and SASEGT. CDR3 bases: TGTGCCAGCAGTGAAGGGGAGGTGAATTCACCCCTCCACTTT. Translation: CASSEGEVNSPLHF.

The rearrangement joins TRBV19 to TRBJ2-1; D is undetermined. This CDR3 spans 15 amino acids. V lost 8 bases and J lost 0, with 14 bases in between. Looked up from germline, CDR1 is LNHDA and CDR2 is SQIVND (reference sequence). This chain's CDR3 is CASDNRESSYNEQFF. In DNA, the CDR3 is TGTGCCAGTGACAATCGTGAGAGCTCCTACAATGAGCAGTTCTTC.

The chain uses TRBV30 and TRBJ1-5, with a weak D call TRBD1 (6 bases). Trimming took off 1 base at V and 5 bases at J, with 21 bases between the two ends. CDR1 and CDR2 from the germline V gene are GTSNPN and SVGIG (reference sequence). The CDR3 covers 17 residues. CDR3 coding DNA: TGTGCCTGGAGTGCCCCTTTAATTCAGGGGCCAGATCAGCCCCAGCATTTT. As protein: CAWSAPLIQGPDQPQHF.

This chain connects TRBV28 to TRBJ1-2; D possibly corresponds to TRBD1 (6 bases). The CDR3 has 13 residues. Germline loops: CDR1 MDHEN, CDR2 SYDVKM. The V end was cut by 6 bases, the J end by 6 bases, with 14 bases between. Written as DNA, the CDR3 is TGTGCCAGCAGGGCACAGGGAGTGGATGGCTACACCTTC. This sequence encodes CASRAQGVDGYTF.

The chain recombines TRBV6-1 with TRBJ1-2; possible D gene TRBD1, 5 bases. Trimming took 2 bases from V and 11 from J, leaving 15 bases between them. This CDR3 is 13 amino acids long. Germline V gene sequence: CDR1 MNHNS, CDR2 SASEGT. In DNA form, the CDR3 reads TGTGCCAGCAGTGAATTCCAGGGTCGAGAATACACCTTC. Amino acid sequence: CASSEFQGREYTF.

The chain's CDR3 is CASSPSTGIGEQFF. The CDR3 DNA sequence: TGTGCCAGCAGCCCCTCCACAGGGATCGGTGAGCAGTTCTTC. The chain recombines TRBV3-1 (or the pseudogene TRBV3-2) with TRBJ2-1; possible D gene TRBD1, 6 bases. The germline CDR1 and CDR2 sequences are LGHDT and YNNKEL (reference sequence). Trimming took off 4 bases at V and 9 bases at J, with 16 bases between the two ends. The CDR3 consists of 14 residues.

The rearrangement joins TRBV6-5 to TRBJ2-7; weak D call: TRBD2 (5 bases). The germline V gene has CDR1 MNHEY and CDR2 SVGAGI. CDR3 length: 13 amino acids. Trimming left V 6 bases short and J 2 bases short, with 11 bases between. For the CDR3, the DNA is TGTGCCAGCAGGGATATTAGCGCCTACGAGCAGTACTTC. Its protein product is CASRDISAYEQYF.

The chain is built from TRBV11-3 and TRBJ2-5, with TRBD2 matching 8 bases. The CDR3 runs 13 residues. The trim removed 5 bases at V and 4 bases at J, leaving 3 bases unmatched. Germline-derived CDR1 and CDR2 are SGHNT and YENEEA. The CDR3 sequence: CASSQAGGETQYF. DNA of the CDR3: TGTGCCAGCAGCCAGGCGGGGGGAGAGACCCAGTACTTC. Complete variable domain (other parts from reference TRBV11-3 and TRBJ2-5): EAGVVQSPRYKIIEKKQPVAFWCNPISGHNTLYWYLQNLGQGPELLIRYENEEAVDDSQLPKDRFSAERLKGVDSTLKIQPAELGDSAVYLCASSQAGGETQYFGPGTRLLVL.

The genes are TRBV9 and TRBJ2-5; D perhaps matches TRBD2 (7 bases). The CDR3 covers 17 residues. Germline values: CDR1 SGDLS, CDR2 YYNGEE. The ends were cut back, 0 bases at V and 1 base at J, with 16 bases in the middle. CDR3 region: CASSVDSAGAVQETQYF. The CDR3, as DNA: TGTGCCAGCAGCGTAGATTCCGCGGGGGCAGTCCAAGAGACCCAGTACTTC.

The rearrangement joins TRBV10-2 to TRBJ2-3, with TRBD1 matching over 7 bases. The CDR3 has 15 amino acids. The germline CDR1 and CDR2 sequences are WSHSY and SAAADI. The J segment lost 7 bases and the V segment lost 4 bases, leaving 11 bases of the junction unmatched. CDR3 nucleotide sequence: TGCGCCAGCAGTGCAGGGGGTACCGTCAGGAATACGCAGTATTTT. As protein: CASSAGGTVRNTQYF.

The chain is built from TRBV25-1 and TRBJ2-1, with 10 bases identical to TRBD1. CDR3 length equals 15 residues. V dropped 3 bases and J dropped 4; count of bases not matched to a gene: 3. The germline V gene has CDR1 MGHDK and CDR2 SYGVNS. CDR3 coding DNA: TGTGCCAGCAGTGAGACAGGGGGCTTTTACAATGAGCAGTTCTTC. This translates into CASSETGGFYNEQFF.

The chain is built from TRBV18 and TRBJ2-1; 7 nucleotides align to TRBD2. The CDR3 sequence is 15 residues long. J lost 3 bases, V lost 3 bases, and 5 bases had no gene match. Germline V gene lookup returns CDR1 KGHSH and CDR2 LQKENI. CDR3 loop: CASSPPSGNYNEQFF. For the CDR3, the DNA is TGTGCCAGCTCACCTCCTAGCGGTAACTACAATGAGCAGTTCTTC.

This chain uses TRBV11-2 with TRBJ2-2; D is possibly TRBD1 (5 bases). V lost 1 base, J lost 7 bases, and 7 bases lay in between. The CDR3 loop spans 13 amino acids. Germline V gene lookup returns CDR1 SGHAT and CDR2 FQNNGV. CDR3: CASSLVGVGELFF. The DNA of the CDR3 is TGTGCCAGCAGCTTAGTAGGGGTCGGGGAGCTGTTTTTT.

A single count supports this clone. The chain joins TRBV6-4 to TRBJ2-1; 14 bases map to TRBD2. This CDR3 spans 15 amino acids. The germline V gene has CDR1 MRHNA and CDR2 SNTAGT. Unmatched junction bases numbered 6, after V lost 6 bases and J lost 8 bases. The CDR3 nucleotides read TGTGCCAGCAGCCAGGGGACTAGCGGGAGCTATGAGCAGTTCTTC. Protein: CASSQGTSGSYEQFF.

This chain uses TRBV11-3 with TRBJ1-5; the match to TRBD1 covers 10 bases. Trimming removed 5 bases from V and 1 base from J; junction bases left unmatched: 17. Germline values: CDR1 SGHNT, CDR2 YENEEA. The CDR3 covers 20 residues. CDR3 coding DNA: TGTGCCAGCAGCCGAACACCGGGACAGGGGATCGTAAGAAGCAATCAGCCCCAGCATTTT. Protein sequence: CASSRTPGQGIVRSNQPQHF.

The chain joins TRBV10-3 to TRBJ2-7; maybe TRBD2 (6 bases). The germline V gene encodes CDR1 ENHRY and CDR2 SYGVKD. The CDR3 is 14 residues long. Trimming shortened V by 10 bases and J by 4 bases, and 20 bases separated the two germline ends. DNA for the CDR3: TGTGCCACCGCACCCCCCGCGGGGTCGTACGAGCAGTACTTC. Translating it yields CATAPPAGSYEQYF.

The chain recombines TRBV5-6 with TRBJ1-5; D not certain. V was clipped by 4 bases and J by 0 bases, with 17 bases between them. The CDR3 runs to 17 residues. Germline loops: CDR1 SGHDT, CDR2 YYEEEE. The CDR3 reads CASSPEGGLYSNQPQHF. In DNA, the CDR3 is TGTGCCAGCAGCCCGGAGGGCGGCCTCTATAGCAATCAGCCCCAGCATTTT.

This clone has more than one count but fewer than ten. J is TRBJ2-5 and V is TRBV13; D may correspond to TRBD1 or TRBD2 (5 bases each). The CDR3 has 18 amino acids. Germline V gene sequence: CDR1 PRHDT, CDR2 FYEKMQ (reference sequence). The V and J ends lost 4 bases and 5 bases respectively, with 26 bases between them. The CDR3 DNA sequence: TGTGCCAGCAGCTCAGGGTCCACTTTGACGGGGAGTTGGGAGACCCAGTACTTC. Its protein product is CASSSGSTLTGSWETQYF.

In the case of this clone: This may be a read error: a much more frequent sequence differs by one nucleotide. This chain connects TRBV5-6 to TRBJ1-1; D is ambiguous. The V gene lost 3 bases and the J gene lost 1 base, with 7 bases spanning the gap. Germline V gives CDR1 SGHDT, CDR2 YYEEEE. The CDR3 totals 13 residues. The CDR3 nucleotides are TGTGCCAGCAGCTCTGCGGAGAACACTGAAGCTTTCTTT. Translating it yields CASSSAENTEAFF.

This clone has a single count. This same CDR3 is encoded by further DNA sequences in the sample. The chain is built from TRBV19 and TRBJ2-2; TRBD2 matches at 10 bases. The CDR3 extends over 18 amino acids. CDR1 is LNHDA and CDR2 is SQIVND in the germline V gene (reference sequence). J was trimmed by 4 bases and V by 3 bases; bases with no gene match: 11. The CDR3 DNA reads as TGTGCCAGTAGTATTACTCTCCTAGCGGGGGTCTCCACCGGGGAGCTGTTTTTT. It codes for CASSITLLAGVSTGELFF.